The next 25 T cell receptor beta chains were all read from a single sample in a study of human T cells and chemical hapten exposure (dated by TCRdb to the early 2020s). The intended sense of this specimen's time point label: patch test 1, 2 weeks after DPC sensitization. In light of the paper, this sample's treatment or condition label describes: therapeutic diphenylcyclopropenone sensitization with weekly scalp DPC. Libraries were constructed by RACE. This sample was sequenced with a NextSeq 500. TCRdb reanalyzed the raw reads on its own, using fastp at Q25 for trimming and MiXCR for clone calling, and kept in-frame beta chains. Each CDR3 protein appears once, grouped with its most common genes and DNA. For this sample there are roughly 180,000 distinct CDR3 sequences; 20% to 25% appear just once. The ten largest clones capture under 7.5% of the sample. The sequencing used whole blood, collected in connection with sensitization to the hapten diphenylcyclopropenone (DPC). Receptors were obtained from a woman between 50 and 59 years old with alopecia areata. Some clones in this sample may be carry-over from other donors' samples.

This clonotype appeared a few times. The chain carries TRBV12-3 or TRBV12-4 and TRBJ2-5; no firm D call. The CDR3 is made up of 13 amino acids. V was trimmed by 3 bases and J by 0 bases, leaving 5 bases between them. DNA for the CDR3: TGTGCCAGCAGTTTTTCCAACCAAGAGACCCAGTACTTC. This gives the protein CASSFSNQETQYF.

This clonotype has a handful of counts. V is TRBV29-1 and J is TRBJ1-1, with 7 bases lining up with TRBD1. Unmatched junction bases numbered 17, after V lost 6 bases and J lost 1 base. Germline lookup yields CDR1 SQVTM and CDR2 ANQGSEA. This CDR3 is built from 17 residues. This CDR3 is CSVPNRGNAGANTEAFF. CDR3 nucleotide sequence: TGCAGCGTACCAAACAGGGGAAACGCTGGGGCGAACACTGAAGCTTTCTTT.

This clonotype was seen many times. The rearrangement uses TRBV10-3 and TRBJ2-2; the D gene could be TRBD1 or TRBD2 (5 bases each). The CDR3 runs 15 residues. The V gene's germline CDR1 is ENHRY and CDR2 SYGVKD. Trimming shortened V by 8 bases and J by 0 bases, and 13 bases separated the two germline ends. As DNA, the CDR3 is TGTGCCATCGGGTTAGGGACCACGAACACCGGGGAGCTGTTTTTT. As protein: CAIGLGTTNTGELFF.

The CDR3 spells CASSLEFGRAADTQYF. CDR3 coding DNA: TGTGCCAGCAGCTTGGAGTTCGGGAGGGCCGCAGATACGCAGTATTTT. V usage is TRBV5-5 and J usage is TRBJ2-3, with TRBD2 matching 8 bases. V trimming: 0 bases; J trimming: 4 bases; junction bases outside the gene matches: 7. The CDR3 is 16 amino acids. CDR1 and CDR2 from the germline V gene are SGHKS and YYEKEE (reference sequence).

The gene calls are TRBV7-3 and TRBJ2-3; the D call may be TRBD1 or TRBD2 (5 bases each). The V gene lost 4 bases and the J gene lost 2 bases, with 13 bases spanning the gap. CDR3 size: 15 residues. The germline gives CDR1 SGHTA, CDR2 FQGTGA. CDR3 DNA sequence: TGTGCCAGCAGCTCGGGCCCGGGACCCACAGATACGCAGTATTTT. This translates into CASSSGPGPTDTQYF.

CDR3 DNA sequence: TGCGCCAGCAGCTTGGTAGCGGGGGCGAACACCGGGGAGCTGTTTTTT. Translation: CASSLVAGANTGELFF. The chain has TRBV5-1 and TRBJ2-2, with 9 bases that match TRBD2. Germline-derived CDR1 and CDR2 are SGHRS and YFSETQ. The CDR3 is 16 amino acids. V gave up 0 bases and J gave up 0 bases; unmatched junction bases: 0.

For the CDR3, the DNA is TGTGCCAGCAGTGAATTTACGGCTAATCAGCCCCAGCATTTT. Its protein product is CASSEFTANQPQHF. The V call is TRBV25-1, the J call TRBJ1-5; D is ambiguous. V dropped 1 base and J dropped 4 bases, with 8 bases sitting between them. Germline CDR1 reads MGHDK; CDR2 reads SYGVNS. The CDR3 consists of 14 residues.

The chain carries TRBV11-1 and TRBJ1-1; D is perhaps TRBD1 (5 bases). The CDR3 is made up of 14 amino acids. Trimming shortened V by 3 bases and J by 1 base, and 9 bases separated the two germline ends. CDR1 is SGHAT and CDR2 is FQDESV in the germline V gene (reference sequence). The CDR3 DNA reads as TGTGCCAGCAGCTTGTCCGGACAGAACACTGAAGCTTTCTTT. Encoded protein: CASSLSGQNTEAFF.

This clonotype was detected a few times. This chain's CDR3 is CASSLLAGGPSGELFF. The CDR3 DNA reads as TGTGCCAGCAGTTTACTAGCGGGAGGGCCCTCCGGGGAGCTGTTTTTT. The V gene is TRBV27, the J gene TRBJ2-2, with 12 positions matching TRBD2. Germline-derived CDR1 and CDR2 are MNHEY and SMNVEV (reference sequence). With V trimmed by 2 bases and J by 6 bases, 4 bases remained unmatched. The CDR3 consists of 16 residues.

This clonotype was observed a handful of times. J is TRBJ2-1 and V is TRBV6-4; 7 nucleotides match TRBD2. This CDR3 is 16 amino acids long. V lost 6 bases to trimming and J lost 3 bases; unmatched junction nucleotides: 11. Per germline, CDR1 MRHNA and CDR2 SNTAGT. Here the CDR3 reads CASSAFGGGRYNEQFF. In DNA, the CDR3 is TGTGCCAGCAGCGCCTTCGGGGGAGGGCGCTACAATGAGCAGTTCTTC.

This clonotype was seen more than once but under ten times. This chain uses TRBV27 with TRBJ1-3; 7 bases line up with TRBD1. This CDR3 region has 16 residues. V lost 9 bases to trimming and J lost 4 bases; unmatched junction nucleotides: 15. Germline V gives CDR1 MNHEY, CDR2 SMNVEV (reference sequence). CDR3 in amino acids: CASSPQGGVAGNTIYF. CDR3 in DNA: TGTGCCAGTAGCCCCCAGGGGGGGGTTGCGGGAAACACCATATATTTT.

The chain uses TRBV7-9 and TRBJ2-5, with 10 positions matching TRBD2. Trimming cost V 0 bases and J 0 bases; bases outside gene matches: 4. The CDR3 runs 17 residues. Germline V gene data show CDR1 as SEHNR and CDR2 as FQNEAQ (reference sequence). The CDR3 spells CASSLAPSGGYQETQYF. The DNA of the CDR3 is TGTGCCAGCAGCTTAGCGCCTAGCGGGGGCTACCAAGAGACCCAGTACTTC. The whole variable domain, remainder taken from reference TRBV7-9 and TRBJ2-5, is DTGVSQNPRHKITKRGQNVTFRCDPISEHNRLYWYRQTLGQGPEFLTYFQNEAQLEKSRLLSDRFSAERPKGSFSTLEIQRTEQGDSAMYLCASSLAPSGGYQETQYFGPGTRLLVL.

V usage is TRBV12-3 or TRBV12-4 and J usage is TRBJ2-5; 8 positions agree with TRBD2. The CDR3 sequence is 15 residues long. Germline trimming cut 5 bases from V and 5 bases from J; bases unmatched to any gene: 10. The CDR3 region is CASSNRREEVETQYF. The CDR3 DNA reads TGTGCCAGCAGTAATAGGCGGGAGGAGGTGGAGACCCAGTACTTC.

The rearrangement uses TRBV28 and TRBJ1-2; 7 bases match TRBD1. J gave up 4 bases and V 10 bases, and 9 bases lay outside the gene matches. The CDR3 spans 13 residues. The germline V gene has CDR1 MDHEN and CDR2 SYDVKM. CDR3 in DNA: TGTGCCACCAACCTACAGGGGATCTATGGCTACACCTTC. Translating it yields CATNLQGIYGYTF.

V usage is TRBV10-3 and J usage is TRBJ2-7, with 13 bases identical to TRBD2. The CDR3 contains 14 residues. Per the germline V gene, CDR1 is ENHRY and CDR2 is SYGVKD. Trimming took 11 bases from V and 3 from J; bases not matched to a gene: 7. The CDR3 region has the DNA TGTGCCGCCGGCGGGACTAGCGGGATCTACGAGCAGTACTTC. This encodes CAAGGTSGIYEQYF.

This clonotype was detected a few times. V gene TRBV7-2 combines with J gene TRBJ2-7; D call uncertain. V was pared by 5 bases and J by 3 bases, with 17 bases between. This CDR3 is built from 15 residues. Germline values: CDR1 SGHTA, CDR2 FQGNSA. The CDR3 DNA is TGTGCCAGCAGCGAAGTCCGGGTTCTCAGCTACGAGCAGTACTTC. It codes for CASSEVRVLSYEQYF.

This sequence joins TRBV19 and TRBJ2-7; D is uncertain. The germline V and J ends were trimmed by 3 bases and 2 bases, with 8 bases remaining between them. Germline CDR1 LNHDA, CDR2 SQIVND (reference sequence). The CDR3 totals 13 residues. The CDR3 loop reads CASSISGTYEQYF. The DNA for the CDR3 is TGTGCCAGTAGTATCTCTGGAACCTACGAGCAGTACTTC.

This clonotype came up a few times. V gene TRBV20-1 combines with J gene TRBJ2-3; 10 bases are a match to TRBD2. The CDR3 sequence is 15 residues long. Germline V gene data show CDR1 as DFQATT and CDR2 as SNEGSKA (reference sequence). V lost 5 bases, J lost 3 bases, and 8 bases stayed unmatched. CDR3 amino acids: CSASPAGGGTDTQYF. DNA for the CDR3: TGCAGTGCTTCTCCAGCGGGAGGGGGAACAGATACGCAGTATTTT.

This chain joins TRBV20-1 and TRBJ2-5; a weak D match, TRBD2 (6 bases). The V end lost 6 bases, the J end lost 5 bases, and 19 bases lay between the germline ends. The CDR3 runs 14 residues. Germline V gives CDR1 DFQATT, CDR2 SNEGSKA (reference sequence). CDR3: CSAPFGGVDETQYF. The CDR3 DNA follows: TGCAGTGCCCCTTTCGGGGGAGTAGATGAGACCCAGTACTTC.

This clonotype appeared many times. The V call is TRBV5-1, the J call TRBJ1-1; no clear D. The germline V gene encodes CDR1 SGHRS and CDR2 YFSETQ. Between the trimmed V and J ends, which lost 2 bases and 1 base, there was a span of 3 bases. CDR3 size: 12 residues. The CDR3 DNA follows: TGCGCCAGCAGCTTACCGAACACTGAAGCTTTCTTT. Translation: CASSLPNTEAFF.

J is TRBJ2-7 and V is TRBV10-3; D is undetermined. The CDR3 is 12 residues long. Trimming left V 4 bases short and J 7 bases short, with 11 bases between. Germline CDR1 ENHRY, CDR2 SYGVKD. The CDR3 protein is CAISAADTEQYF. CDR3 sequence (DNA): TGTGCCATCAGTGCCGCAGACACAGAGCAGTACTTC.

This clonotype was picked up a small number of times. V is TRBV6-4 and J is TRBJ2-5, with 12 bases that match TRBD1. The V segment lost 6 bases and the J segment 5 bases; nucleotides outside the gene matches: 7. The germline V gene encodes CDR1 MRHNA and CDR2 SNTAGT. The CDR3 sequence is 15 residues long. DNA of the CDR3: TGTGCCAGCAGGGCCGGGACAGGGGGCTTGGAGACCCAGTACTTC. Amino acids: CASRAGTGGLETQYF.

The chain couples TRBV20-1 to TRBJ2-7; TRBD2 matches 11 bases. Trimming at V came to 5 bases and at J to 3 bases, leaving 12 bases not matched to a gene. This CDR3 spans 16 amino acids. CDR1 DFQATT and CDR2 SNEGSKA come from the germline V gene (reference sequence). CDR3 nucleotides: TGCAGTGCTCGTCCCCGGACTAGCGGGCAACTCTACGAGCAGTACTTC. It codes for CSARPRTSGQLYEQYF.

This clonotype has just a few counts. J is TRBJ2-5 and V is TRBV5-1; possibly TRBD2 for D (6 bases). Per the germline V gene, CDR1 is SGHRS and CDR2 is YFSETQ. The V gene lost 2 bases and the J gene lost 1 base, with 9 bases spanning the gap. This CDR3 is built from 14 residues. The CDR3 spells CASSFGDFQETQYF. For the CDR3, the DNA is TGCGCCAGCAGCTTTGGGGACTTCCAAGAGACCCAGTACTTC.

The rearrangement links TRBV20-1 to TRBJ1-1; D perhaps matches TRBD1 (6 bases). CDR1 DFQATT and CDR2 SNEGSKA come from the germline V gene (reference sequence). CDR3 length: 17 amino acids. Trimming cost V 2 bases and J 4 bases, with 23 bases left between them. This CDR3 reads CSARMVPGGQVSTEAFF. CDR3 coding DNA: TGCAGTGCTAGAATGGTACCGGGGGGCCAGGTGAGCACTGAAGCTTTCTTT.